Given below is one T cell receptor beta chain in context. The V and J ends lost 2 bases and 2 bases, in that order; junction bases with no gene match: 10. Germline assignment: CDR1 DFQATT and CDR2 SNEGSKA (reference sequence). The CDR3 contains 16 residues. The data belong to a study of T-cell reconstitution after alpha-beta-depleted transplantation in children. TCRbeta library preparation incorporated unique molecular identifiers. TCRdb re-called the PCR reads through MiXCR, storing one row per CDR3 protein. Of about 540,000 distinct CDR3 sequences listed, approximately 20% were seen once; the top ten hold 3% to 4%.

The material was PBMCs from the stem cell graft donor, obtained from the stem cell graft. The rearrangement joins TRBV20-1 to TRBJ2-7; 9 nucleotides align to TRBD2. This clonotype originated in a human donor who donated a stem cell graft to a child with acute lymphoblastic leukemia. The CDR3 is CSARPPGTSSTYEQYF. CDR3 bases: TGCAGTGCTAGACCACCCGGGACTAGCAGCACCTACGAGCAGTACTTC.